These T cell receptor beta chains were read from a single sample in a study of T cells in Graves' hyperthyroidism and ophthalmopathy. TCRdb recomputed calls from the multiplex PCR reads with MiXCR, one row per CDR3 protein. The profile shows fewer than 550,000 distinct CDR3 sequences, 15% to 18% of them singletons. Sequenced input: blood. The receptors were gathered from a woman aged 18-29 years with Graves' hyperthyroidism. Each CDR3 is given with its conserved first and last residue. Each record gives: V gene, CDR3 length, J gene, clone size, D gene, CDR3 DNA, CDR3 protein. D genes are given only for firm matches. Not all rows give a size; the values are once, few, many and, for expanded clones, a class.

V gene: TRBV29-1; CDR3 length: 15; J gene: TRBJ1-2; clone size: few; D gene: -; CDR3 DNA: TGCAGCGTCGTGAAGGGAGGGTCAGCGCAGAATGGCTACACCTTC; CDR3 protein: CSVVKGGSAQNGYTF
V gene: TRBV20-1; CDR3 length: 11; J gene: TRBJ2-7; clone size: few; D gene: -; CDR3 DNA: TGCAGTGCTAGAAAGAACTACGAGCAGTACTTC; CDR3 protein: CSARKNYEQYF
V gene: TRBV11-3; CDR3 length: 12; J gene: TRBJ1-1; clone size: many; D gene: TRBD1; CDR3 DNA: TGTGCCAGCAGCTTCTCACAGGGGACGGCTTTCTTT; CDR3 protein: CASSFSQGTAFF
V gene: TRBV6-9; CDR3 length: 15; J gene: TRBJ2-7; clone size: many; D gene: TRBD1; CDR3 DNA: TGTGCCAGCAGTTATTCCGGACAGGACTCCTACGAGCAGTACTTC; CDR3 protein: CASSYSGQDSYEQYF
V gene: TRBV28; CDR3 length: 18; J gene: TRBJ2-4; clone size: few; D gene: TRBD1; CDR3 DNA: TGTGCCAGCAGTTTATTCTCAGGGACAGGGGCTCAAAGAGCCATTCAGTACTTC; CDR3 protein: CASSLFSGTGAQRAIQYF
V gene: TRBV7-8; CDR3 length: 17; J gene: TRBJ2-1; clone size: many; D gene: -; CDR3 DNA: TGTGCCAGCAGCTCCGCTATCGTGGCCTGGACCTACAATGAGCAGTTCTTC; CDR3 protein: CASSSAIVAWTYNEQFF
V gene: TRBV7-9; CDR3 length: 21; J gene: TRBJ2-6; clone size: -; D gene: -; CDR3 DNA: TGTGCCAGCAGCTTACGGACACACCATTTCCAAGTAGGAGCTGGGGCCAACGTCCTGACTTTC; CDR3 protein: CASSLRTHHFQVGAGANVLTF
V gene: TRBV27; CDR3 length: 14; J gene: TRBJ1-5; clone size: -; D gene: -; CDR3 DNA: TGTGCCAGCAGAGGGGGGGGAAGCAATCAGCCCCAGCATTTT; CDR3 protein: CASRGGGSNQPQHF
V gene: TRBV2; CDR3 length: 15; J gene: TRBJ1-5; clone size: -; D gene: -; CDR3 DNA: TGTGCCAGCTCCCTGGGGGATTTGGGGGGTCAGCCCCAGCATTTT; CDR3 protein: CASSLGDLGGQPQHF
V gene: TRBV20-1; CDR3 length: 15; J gene: TRBJ2-7; clone size: many; D gene: -; CDR3 DNA: TGCAGTGCTAGAGATCTTATGGCAGGGTTCGACGAGCAGTACTTC; CDR3 protein: CSARDLMAGFDEQYF
V gene: TRBV11-2; CDR3 length: 11; J gene: TRBJ2-3; clone size: many; D gene: TRBD2; CDR3 DNA: TGTGCCACCGGGGAGGGGCGTACGCAGTATTTT; CDR3 protein: CATGEGRTQYF
V gene: TRBV7-6; CDR3 length: 14; J gene: TRBJ2-7; clone size: many; D gene: -; CDR3 DNA: TGTGCCAGCAGCTTAGGTATGGACTCCTACGAGCAGTACTTC; CDR3 protein: CASSLGMDSYEQYF
V gene: TRBV7-9; CDR3 length: 14; J gene: TRBJ1-2; clone size: many; D gene: TRBD1; CDR3 DNA: TGTGCCAGCAGTTGGACAGGGAGTGACTATGGCTACACCTTC; CDR3 protein: CASSWTGSDYGYTF
V gene: TRBV10-3; CDR3 length: 17; J gene: TRBJ1-3; clone size: -; D gene: -; CDR3 DNA: TGTGCCATCAGTGATCTTCAGGGGACCGACCTTAGAAGCACCATATATTTT; CDR3 protein: CAISDLQGTDLRSTIYF
V gene: TRBV11-2; CDR3 length: 14; J gene: TRBJ2-5; clone size: many; D gene: -; CDR3 DNA: TGTGCCAGCAGCCGAGGCGGGTTGGAAGAGACCCAGTACTTC; CDR3 protein: CASSRGGLEETQYF
V gene: TRBV4-1; CDR3 length: 13; J gene: TRBJ1-4; clone size: few; D gene: -; CDR3 DNA: TGCGCCAGCAGCCTTGGGCGGGTTGAAAAACTGTTTTTT; CDR3 protein: CASSLGRVEKLFF
V gene: TRBV20-1; CDR3 length: 15; J gene: TRBJ2-1; clone size: many; D gene: TRBD2; CDR3 DNA: TGCAGTGCTATAACACTAGCGGGAGAGACCAATGAGCAGTTCTTC; CDR3 protein: CSAITLAGETNEQFF
V gene: TRBV6-1; CDR3 length: 15; J gene: TRBJ2-1; clone size: -; D gene: TRBD2; CDR3 DNA: TGTGCCAGCAGCGTGATGACTAGCGGATACAATGAGCAGTTCTTC; CDR3 protein: CASSVMTSGYNEQFF
V gene: TRBV20-1; CDR3 length: 17; J gene: TRBJ2-3; clone size: many; D gene: TRBD2; CDR3 DNA: TGCAGTGCCCTAGTACTAGCGGGAGGGGCGAACACAGATACGCAGTATTTT; CDR3 protein: CSALVLAGGANTDTQYF
V gene: TRBV2; CDR3 length: 14; J gene: TRBJ1-1; clone size: many; D gene: -; CDR3 DNA: TGTGCCAGCAGTGAAGCAGGGGGAGACACTGAAGCTTTCTTT; CDR3 protein: CASSEAGGDTEAFF
V gene: TRBV10-3; CDR3 length: 17; J gene: TRBJ1-6; clone size: many; D gene: -; CDR3 DNA: TGTGCCATCAGTGAGTCGAGGCAGGGTCTTCCGGATTCACCCCTCCACTTT; CDR3 protein: CAISESRQGLPDSPLHF
V gene: TRBV2; CDR3 length: 14; J gene: TRBJ2-7; clone size: many; D gene: -; CDR3 DNA: TGTGCCAGCAGTATGAACGGCGCTTCCTACGAGCAGTACTTC; CDR3 protein: CASSMNGASYEQYF
V gene: TRBV10-1; CDR3 length: 16; J gene: TRBJ1-1; clone size: many; D gene: -; CDR3 DNA: TGCGCCAGCAGTGACCGGGTGGGGGGACTTGGCACTGAAGCTTTCTTT; CDR3 protein: CASSDRVGGLGTEAFF
V gene: TRBV11-2; CDR3 length: 13; J gene: TRBJ2-3; clone size: many; D gene: -; CDR3 DNA: TGTGCCAGCAGCTTAGAGGTCACCTATACGCAGTATTTT; CDR3 protein: CASSLEVTYTQYF
V gene: TRBV2; CDR3 length: 13; J gene: TRBJ2-1; clone size: many; D gene: -; CDR3 DNA: TGTGCCAGCAGGAGGTTACTAGTTTATGAGCAGTTCTTC; CDR3 protein: CASRRLLVYEQFF
V gene: TRBV20-1; CDR3 length: 16; J gene: TRBJ2-1; clone size: many; D gene: -; CDR3 DNA: TGCAGTGCTAGAGATTCCCCCGCGTCCTCAGGGAAGGAGCAGTTCTTC; CDR3 protein: CSARDSPASSGKEQFF
V gene: TRBV20-1; CDR3 length: 13; J gene: TRBJ1-2; clone size: many; D gene: -; CDR3 DNA: TGCAGTGCTAGAACGACAGCTAACTATGGCTACACCTTC; CDR3 protein: CSARTTANYGYTF
V gene: TRBV28; CDR3 length: 14; J gene: TRBJ1-2; clone size: many; D gene: TRBD1; CDR3 DNA: TGTGCCAGCAGACGGGACAGGGGGAATTATGGCTACACCTTC; CDR3 protein: CASRRDRGNYGYTF
V gene: TRBV5-5; CDR3 length: 15; J gene: TRBJ2-2; clone size: -; D gene: -; CDR3 DNA: TGTGCCAGCAGCTTGGGAGGTCGCAACACCGGGGAGCTGTTTTTT; CDR3 protein: CASSLGGRNTGELFF
V gene: TRBV5-6; CDR3 length: 16; J gene: TRBJ1-6; clone size: once; D gene: -; CDR3 DNA: TGTGCCAGCAGCCTCACACCGAGCTCCTATAATTCACCCCTCCACTTT; CDR3 protein: CASSLTPSSYNSPLHF
V gene: TRBV6-1; CDR3 length: 19; J gene: TRBJ2-1; clone size: -; D gene: TRBD2; CDR3 DNA: TGTGCCAGCAGTTCGATAGGGACTAGCGGAAATCCGTCCTACAATGAGCAGTTCTTC; CDR3 protein: CASSSIGTSGNPSYNEQFF
V gene: TRBV20-1; CDR3 length: 13; J gene: TRBJ2-7; clone size: many; D gene: -; CDR3 DNA: TGCAGTGCTTTTAGCGGCCCGACCTACGAGCAGTACTTC; CDR3 protein: CSAFSGPTYEQYF